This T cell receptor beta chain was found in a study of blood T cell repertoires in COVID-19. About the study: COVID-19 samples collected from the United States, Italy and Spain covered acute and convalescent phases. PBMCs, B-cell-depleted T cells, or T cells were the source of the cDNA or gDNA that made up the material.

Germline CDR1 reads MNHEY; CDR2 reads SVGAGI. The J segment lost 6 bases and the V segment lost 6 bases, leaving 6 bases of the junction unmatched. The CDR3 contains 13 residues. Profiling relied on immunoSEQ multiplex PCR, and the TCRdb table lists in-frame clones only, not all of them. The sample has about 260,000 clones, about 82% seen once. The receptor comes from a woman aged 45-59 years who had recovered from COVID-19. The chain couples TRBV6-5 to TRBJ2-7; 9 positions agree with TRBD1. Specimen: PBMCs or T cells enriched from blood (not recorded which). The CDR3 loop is CASRPGQGGEQYF. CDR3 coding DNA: TGTGCCAGCAGGCCGGGACAGGGAGGCGAGCAGTACTTC.